The next 9 T cell receptor beta chains were all read from a single sample in a study of CD8+CD57+ T cells in acquired aplastic anemia. Genomic DNA acted as the template from which TCR beta VDJ combination and CDR3 sequence profiling were carried out. TCRdb used MiXCR to reprocess the reads, holding one entry per CDR3 protein. Among about 220,000 distinct CDR3 sequences listed, 30% to 40% were seen once. The material sequenced was sorted CD4+, CD8+, or CD8+CD57+ T cells (not recorded which) from PBMCs. The source is a human donor in good health, serving as a control.

This rearrangement joins TRBV15 to TRBJ1-6, with 9 positions matching TRBD1. The CDR3 covers 15 residues. Per germline, CDR1 LNHNV and CDR2 YYDKDF (reference sequence). Trimming removed 1 base from V and 13 bases from J; junction bases left unmatched: 8. The CDR3 is CATSRVPGQGGPLHF. DNA of the CDR3: TGTGCCACCAGCAGAGTTCCGGGACAGGGAGGCCCCCTCCACTTT.

The table lists this clonotype with many counts. The chain recombines TRBV20-1 with TRBJ2-5; D remains ambiguous. The ends were cut back, 2 bases at V and 2 bases at J, with 12 bases in the middle. Germline CDR1 DFQATT, CDR2 SNEGSKA (reference sequence). There are 14 residues in the CDR3. CDR3 protein: CSARMAELQETQYF. The CDR3 DNA reads TGCAGTGCTAGAATGGCGGAGTTACAAGAGACCCAGTACTTC.

This clonotype was seen a handful of times. The genes are TRBV29-1 and TRBJ1-2, with D maybe TRBD1 (6 bases). The germline V gene has CDR1 SQVTM and CDR2 ANQGSEA. This CDR3 contains 13 residues. Trimming took 4 bases from V and 8 from J, leaving 17 bases between them. CDR3: CSVGGQIGGGYTF. The DNA of the CDR3 is TGCAGCGTTGGAGGACAGATAGGAGGGGGCTACACCTTC.

This clonotype was recorded many times. The chain recombines TRBV2 with TRBJ2-5; TRBD2 matches 9 bases. CDR3 length: 15 amino acids. V dropped 5 bases and J dropped 3; count of bases not matched to a gene: 7. The germline gives CDR1 SNHLY, CDR2 FYNNEI. CDR3 in amino acids: CASSIFSGRKETQYF. The CDR3 nucleotides are TGTGCCAGCAGTATTTTTAGCGGGAGAAAAGAGACCCAGTACTTC. The entire variable domain, with the rest obtained from reference TRBV2 and TRBJ2-5, is as follows: EPEVTQTPSHQVTQMGQEVILRCVPISNHLYFYWYRQILGQKVEFLVSFYNNEISEKSEIFDDQFSVERPDGSNFTLKIRSTKLEDSAMYFCASSIFSGRKETQYFGPGTRLLVL.

Many counts were recorded for this clonotype. The rearrangement uses TRBV10-3 and TRBJ2-1, with TRBD2 as a possible D gene (6 bases). Germline loops: CDR1 ENHRY, CDR2 SYGVKD. V lost 4 bases to trimming and J lost 8 bases, with 27 bases between them. The CDR3 extends over 18 amino acids. CDR3 bases: TGTGCCATCAGTGGCAGACTTTTCAGGACTACCCCCTCCGATGAGCAGTTCTTC. Translating it yields CAISGRLFRTTPSDEQFF.

Concerning this clonotype: This may be a read error, as it is one base from a much larger clone. The chain joins TRBV5-1 to TRBJ1-1, with D possibly being TRBD1 (5 bases). This CDR3 is built from 15 residues. Per the germline V gene, CDR1 is SGHRS and CDR2 is YFSETQ. CDR3 in DNA: TGCGCCAGCAGCCTAGAACCCAGGGTGCACACTGAAGCTCTCTTT. Encoded protein: CASSLEPRVHTEALF.

The sample holds many counts of this clonotype. This chain connects TRBV15 to TRBJ1-1; D not certain. From germline, CDR1 is LNHNV and CDR2 YYDKDF (reference sequence). This CDR3 has 11 amino acids. The V and J ends lost 5 bases and 5 bases respectively, with 6 bases between them. CDR3 sequence reads: CATSGRTEAFF. The DNA of the CDR3 is TGTGCCACCAGCGGCCGGACTGAAGCTTTCTTT.

This clonotype has a count of ten or more. The chain combines TRBV5-1 with TRBJ2-1; 11 nucleotides align to TRBD2. Germline V gene sequence: CDR1 SGHRS, CDR2 YFSETQ. V trimming: 6 bases; J trimming: 7 bases; junction bases outside the gene matches: 9. CDR3 size: 15 residues. CDR3 in amino acids: CASNELAGGGNEQFF. For the CDR3, the DNA is TGCGCCAGCAACGAGCTAGCGGGGGGTGGTAATGAGCAGTTCTTC.

This clonotype was counted a single time. The chain joins TRBV5-1 to TRBJ2-5; D call uncertain. With 5 bases removed from V and 5 bases from J, the gap between germline ends came to 19 bases. The length of the CDR3 is 15 residues. CDR1 is SGHRS, CDR2 YFSETQ, per germline. The CDR3 here is CASRRSSPPGETQYF. In DNA form, the CDR3 reads TGCGCCAGCAGGCGTTCTAGTCCCCCCGGGGAGACCCAGTACTTC.